A single sample gave rise to the 22 T cell receptor beta chains below, sequenced in a study of blood T cell repertoires in COVID-19. Profiled with immunoSEQ multiplex PCR; TCRdb holds only in-frame clones, not every one. The sample gives 25,000 to 30,000 clones, 89% of which show up once; less than 3% is in the top ten. The sample consisted of peripheral blood. The receptors originated from a human donor in a cohort sampled during active COVID-19.

The rearrangement links TRBV18 to TRBJ2-5; 10 nucleotides match TRBD1. The CDR3 consists of 15 residues. V lost 3 bases to trimming and J lost 5 bases; unmatched junction nucleotides: 6. The germline CDR1 and CDR2 sequences are KGHSH and LQKENI. The CDR3 loop is CASSPGTGVEETQYF. The DNA for the CDR3 is TGTGCCAGCTCACCGGGGACAGGGGTCGAGGAGACCCAGTACTTC.

V is TRBV4-3 and J is TRBJ1-5, with D possibly being TRBD1 (5 bases). V was shortened by 0 bases and J by 7 bases, with 10 bases between the two germline ends. Germline V gives CDR1 LGHNA, CDR2 YSLEER. CDR3 length equals 14 residues. The CDR3 loop reads CASSQEPRGQPQHF. As DNA, the CDR3 is TGCGCCAGCAGCCAAGAACCACGGGGGCAGCCCCAGCATTTT.

The chain has TRBV4-3 and TRBJ2-2, with D perhaps matching TRBD2 (6 bases). This CDR3 contains 16 residues. The ends were cut back, 1 base at V and 7 bases at J, with 16 bases in the middle. Germline V gene lookup returns CDR1 LGHNA and CDR2 YSLEER. CDR3 protein: CASSQGQIAGYGELFF. The CDR3 bases are TGCGCCAGCAGCCAAGGACAAATTGCGGGGTACGGGGAGCTGTTTTTT.

V is TRBV4-3 and J is TRBJ1-1; the D is unclear. The V end was cut by 0 bases, the J end by 2 bases, with 7 bases between. The CDR3 has 14 amino acids. CDR1 is LGHNA, CDR2 YSLEER, per germline. The CDR3 nucleotides read TGCGCCAGCAGCCAAGACACGGGTAACACTGAAGCTTTCTTT. Translation gives CASSQDTGNTEAFF.

The chain recombines TRBV7-9 with TRBJ1-3; D uncertain. Looked up from germline, CDR1 is SEHNR and CDR2 is FQNEAQ (reference sequence). Deletions cut 3 bases from V and 3 bases from J, with 9 bases between. The length of the CDR3 is 14 residues. CDR3 DNA: TGTGCCAGCAGCTTCTACCGTGTTGGAAACACCATATATTTT. It translates to CASSFYRVGNTIYF.

This clone has more than one count but fewer than ten. V is TRBV4-2 and J is TRBJ1-6; D is uncertain. This CDR3 has 16 amino acids. Trimming left V 0 bases short and J 10 bases short, with 16 bases between. Germline loops: CDR1 LGHNA, CDR2 YNFKEQ. CDR3 nucleotide sequence: TGTGCCAGCAGCCAAGATAAATCGGGGTCGAGGTCACCCCTCCACTTT. This sequence encodes CASSQDKSGSRSPLHF.

The chain recombines TRBV29-1 with TRBJ1-2; 7 bases are shared with TRBD1. The trim removed 4 bases at V and 12 bases at J, leaving 8 bases unmatched. The CDR3 sequence is 11 residues long. The V gene's germline CDR1 is SQVTM and CDR2 ANQGSEA. The CDR3 is CSVGGTAHNTF. CDR3 nucleotide sequence: TGCAGCGTTGGAGGGACAGCTCACAACACCTTC.

The chain links TRBV10-2 to TRBJ1-4; 10 positions agree with TRBD1. From germline, CDR1 is WSHSY and CDR2 SAAADI. V lost 3 bases to trimming and J lost 8 bases; unmatched junction nucleotides: 3. This CDR3 is built from 14 residues. The CDR3: CASSERTGGEKLFF. DNA for the CDR3: TGCGCCAGCAGTGAAAGGACAGGGGGGGAAAAACTGTTTTTT.

The gene calls are TRBV6-2 or TRBV6-3 and TRBJ1-2, with D maybe TRBD1 (6 bases). There are 11 residues in the CDR3. V was trimmed by 5 bases and J by 10 bases, leaving 11 bases between them. Germline V gene sequence: CDR1 MNHEY, CDR2 SVGEGT. The CDR3 spells CASSPGTYYTF. The DNA of the CDR3 is TGTGCCAGCAGTCCCGGGACATACTACACCTTC.

V and J are TRBV4-1 and TRBJ2-5; no firm D call. V lost 0 bases and J 4 bases, leaving 9 bases between the germline ends. The germline V gene has CDR1 MGHRA and CDR2 YSYEKL. There are 14 residues in the CDR3. CDR3 in amino acids: CASSQDGQAETQYF. In nucleotides, the CDR3 is TGCGCCAGCAGCCAAGATGGGCAGGCAGAGACCCAGTACTTC.

V usage is TRBV7-2 and J usage is TRBJ1-2; a weak D match, TRBD1 (5 bases). Between the trimmed V and J ends, which lost 3 bases and 3 bases, there was a span of 11 bases. The germline V gene encodes CDR1 SGHTA and CDR2 FQGNSA. The CDR3 consists of 14 residues. CDR3 in amino acids: CASSLRDGYYGYTF. For the CDR3, the DNA is TGTGCCAGCAGCTTGCGGGACGGGTACTATGGCTACACCTTC.

The genes are TRBV6-5 and TRBJ1-5; D uncertain. Between the trimmed V and J ends, which lost 6 bases and 4 bases, there was a span of 10 bases. The CDR3 consists of 13 residues. The germline V gene encodes CDR1 MNHEY and CDR2 SVGAGI. Here the CDR3 reads CASRSRENQPQHF. Here the CDR3 DNA reads TGTGCCAGCAGGTCGCGGGAGAATCAGCCCCAGCATTTT.

The chain has TRBV4-1 and TRBJ1-5, with D hard to call. The CDR3 runs 14 residues. CDR1 is MGHRA, CDR2 YSYEKL, per germline. V shed 0 bases and J shed 0 bases, with 3 bases lying between them. CDR3 protein: CASSQDYSNQPQHF. CDR3 DNA: TGCGCCAGCAGCCAAGACTATAGCAATCAGCCCCAGCATTTT.

This clone was seen only once. The chain uses TRBV9 and TRBJ2-3; tentatively, D is TRBD1 (5 bases). The germline V gene encodes CDR1 SGDLS and CDR2 YYNGEE. CDR3 length: 13 amino acids. V dropped 2 bases and J dropped 3 bases, with 7 bases sitting between them. CDR3 region: CASSVGQTDTQYF. The CDR3, as DNA: TGTGCCAGCAGCGTGGGGCAAACAGATACGCAGTATTTT.

The rearrangement uses TRBV5-8 and TRBJ1-4; 10 bases are a match to TRBD1. Germline V lookup: CDR1 SGHTS, CDR2 YDEGEE. Trimming removed 3 bases from V and 5 bases from J; junction bases left unmatched: 1. The CDR3 runs to 14 residues. The DNA for the CDR3 is TGTGCCAGCAGCTGGACAGGGGGGAATGAAAAACTGTTTTTT. Protein product: CASSWTGGNEKLFF.

The chain carries TRBV7-2 and TRBJ2-5; tentative D call: TRBD1 (7 bases). Germline V gene sequence: CDR1 SGHTA, CDR2 FQGNSA. The CDR3 covers 14 residues. The ends were cut back, 2 bases at V and 5 bases at J, with 12 bases in the middle. The CDR3 protein is CASSLMTGRETQYF. The DNA of the CDR3 is TGTGCCAGCAGCTTAATGACAGGGAGGGAGACCCAGTACTTC. The full variable domain, completed using reference TRBV7-2 and TRBJ2-5, is GAGVSQSPSNKVTEKGKDVELRCDPISGHTALYWYRQSLGQGLEFLIYFQGNSAPDKSGLPSDRFSAERTGGSVSTLTIQRTQQEDSAVYLCASSLMTGRETQYFGPGTRLLVL.

The rearrangement uses TRBV9 and TRBJ1-2; unclear D gene. Between the trimmed V and J ends, which lost 0 bases and 6 bases, there was a span of 12 bases. This CDR3 region has 14 residues. Looked up from germline, CDR1 is SGDLS and CDR2 is YYNGEE. Here the CDR3 reads CASSVDGGADGYTF. The DNA for the CDR3 is TGTGCCAGCAGCGTAGATGGTGGCGCGGATGGCTACACCTTC.

The V and J genes are TRBV7-2 and TRBJ2-1; TRBD1 might be the D (5 bases). Trimming left V 1 base short and J 12 bases short, with 7 bases between. The CDR3 covers 11 residues. The V gene's germline CDR1 is SGHTA and CDR2 FQGNSA. The CDR3 is CASSLEGPQFF. CDR3 DNA sequence: TGTGCCAGCAGCTTAGAGGGGCCGCAGTTCTTC.

The chain uses TRBV18 and TRBJ1-5; maybe TRBD1 (6 bases). Germline values: CDR1 KGHSH, CDR2 LQKENI. Trimming shortened V by 8 bases and J by 4 bases, and 18 bases separated the two germline ends. This CDR3 has 15 amino acids. CDR3 sequence: CASTGIGGRNQPQHF. The CDR3 DNA sequence: TGTGCCAGCACCGGTATAGGGGGAAGAAATCAGCCCCAGCATTTT.

This clone was observed a single time. J is TRBJ2-5 and V is TRBV6-1, with TRBD1 identical over 7 bases. This CDR3 comprises 13 residues. Germline lookup yields CDR1 MNHNS and CDR2 SASEGT. V was clipped by 3 bases and J by 4 bases; unmatched bases: 2. DNA of the CDR3: TGTGCCAGCAGTGAGGACAGGAGAGAGACCCAGTACTTC. Amino acids: CASSEDRRETQYF.

The CDR3 nucleotides read TGTGCCAGCAGTGTGCAGGTAGGGAACACTGAAGCTTTCTTT. As protein: CASSVQVGNTEAFF. The chain couples TRBV2 to TRBJ1-1; unclear D gene. CDR1 and CDR2 (germline): SNHLY, FYNNEI. Trimming removed 4 bases from V and 1 base from J, with 10 bases in between. The CDR3 loop spans 14 amino acids.

The V gene is TRBV7-2, the J gene TRBJ2-1, with D unresolved. The V end was cut by 5 bases, the J end by 0 bases, with 14 bases between. The CDR3 contains 16 residues. The germline gives CDR1 SGHTA, CDR2 FQGNSA. Here the CDR3 reads CASSLSSASSYNEQFF. Written as DNA, the CDR3 is TGTGCCAGCAGCCTCTCTTCGGCTAGCTCCTACAATGAGCAGTTCTTC.